These 18 T cell receptor beta chains originate from one sample sequenced in a study of shared clonotypes between healthy human individuals. Clones were sequenced by immunoSEQ multiplex PCR, and TCRdb holds only the in-frame ones, with some missing. The table includes just over 2,000,000 clones, about 94% detected once. Terminally differentiated effector memory CD45RA+ cells were excluded from the naive CD8 cells, which were CD45RO-negative and positively selected for CCR7. The sequencing sample was made of naive CD8+ T cells sorted from blood. These TCRs come from a man between 18 and 29 years old in good health.

On this clone: The same CDR3 arises from other DNA sequences in this sample as well. V usage is TRBV28 and J usage is TRBJ2-7; 7 bases are shared with TRBD1. The CDR3 sequence is 12 residues long. The germline CDR1 and CDR2 sequences are MDHEN and SYDVKM. V was clipped by 5 bases and J by 4 bases; unmatched bases: 2. CDR3 coding DNA: TGTGCCAGCAGTAACAGGGGATACGAGCAGTACTTC. It is translated as CASSNRGYEQYF.

The table lists this clone with a count of one. V gene TRBV4-1 combines with J gene TRBJ2-1, with D perhaps matching TRBD2 (5 bases). Trimming cost V 4 bases and J 0 bases, with 7 bases left between them. CDR3 length equals 14 residues. Per the germline V gene, CDR1 is MGHRA and CDR2 is YSYEKL. The CDR3 DNA sequence: TGCGCCAGCAGCCCCGCGGGCTCCTACAATGAGCAGTTCTTC. Translating gives CASSPAGSYNEQFF.

This rearrangement joins TRBV27 to TRBJ2-7, with 7 bases identical to TRBD2. This CDR3 contains 16 residues. The germline gives CDR1 MNHEY, CDR2 SMNVEV (reference sequence). V shed 1 base, J shed 2 bases, and the junction held 8 bases outside the gene matches. CDR3 nucleotide sequence: TGTGCCAGCAGTTTATTGGGGCGGGGGAAGACCTACGAGCAGTACTTC. As protein: CASSLLGRGKTYEQYF.

This chain connects TRBV7-6 to TRBJ1-1, with D perhaps matching TRBD1 (5 bases). Germline-derived CDR1 and CDR2 are SGHVS and FNYEAQ. The CDR3 is 13 residues long. V lost 5 bases to trimming and J lost 5 bases, with 12 bases between them. The chain's CDR3 is CASSPGGVTEAFF. CDR3 DNA sequence: TGTGCCAGCAGCCCGGGGGGGGTAACTGAAGCTTTCTTT.

J is TRBJ1-2 and V is TRBV6-1; no clear D gene. Trimming pared 3 bases from V and 3 bases from J, leaving 11 bases between. This CDR3 spans 14 amino acids. Germline V CDR1 and CDR2: MNHNS, SASEGT. This chain's CDR3 is CASSDHGVDYGYTF. The CDR3 nucleotides are TGTGCCAGCAGTGATCATGGGGTTGACTATGGCTACACCTTC.

The chain combines TRBV4-1 with TRBJ1-1; D call uncertain. The CDR3 consists of 15 residues. Trimming pared 1 base from V and 4 bases from J, leaving 13 bases between. Looked up from germline, CDR1 is MGHRA and CDR2 is YSYEKL. The CDR3 DNA reads TGCGCCAGCAGCCAAGTTTCAGTAAGATCCACTGAAGCTTTCTTT. It yields the protein CASSQVSVRSTEAFF.

The chain combines TRBV27 with TRBJ2-3; 7 nucleotides match TRBD1. The J segment lost 4 bases and the V segment lost 5 bases, leaving 9 bases of the junction unmatched. The germline V gene has CDR1 MNHEY and CDR2 SMNVEV (reference sequence). The CDR3 is made up of 15 amino acids. The DNA of the CDR3 is TGTGCCAGCAGTCCCCGGCAGGACAGGCCAGATACGCAGTATTTT. The encoded protein is CASSPRQDRPDTQYF.

V is TRBV9 and J is TRBJ2-1; 13 positions agree with TRBD2. Germline trimming cut 4 bases from V and 4 bases from J; bases unmatched to any gene: 14. The CDR3 runs 19 residues. Germline V lookup: CDR1 SGDLS, CDR2 YYNGEE. CDR3 coding DNA: TGTGCCAGCAGCTTGACGCCCGGGACTAGCGGGATTGATTACAATGAGCAGTTCTTC. Amino acids: CASSLTPGTSGIDYNEQFF.

The chain uses TRBV5-3 and TRBJ1-4, with D perhaps matching TRBD1 (6 bases). TRBV5-3 qualifies as an ORF whose function is uncertain. The CDR3 consists of 17 residues. V was pared by 0 bases and J by 0 bases, with 12 bases between. CDR3 DNA sequence: TGTGCCAGAAGCTTGGCTCGGACAGCCGCAACTAATGAAAAACTGTTTTTT. The encoded protein is CARSLARTAATNEKLFF.

This chain links TRBV5-6 with TRBJ2-7, with 8 bases identical to TRBD2. Losses at the gene ends were 0 bases for V and 4 bases for J; bases not matched to a gene: 9. The CDR3 covers 16 residues. Germline V gives CDR1 SGHDT, CDR2 YYEEEE. The CDR3 bases are TGTGCCAGCAGCTTGGCCCCCGAGCGGGAGAGATACGAGCAGTACTTC. It translates to CASSLAPERERYEQYF.

The chain has TRBV5-4 and TRBJ2-2, with D perhaps being TRBD1 or TRBD2 (5 bases each). This CDR3 has 16 amino acids. Germline CDR1 reads SGHNT; CDR2 reads YYREEE (reference sequence). With 3 bases removed from V and 1 base from J, the gap between germline ends came to 13 bases. DNA of the CDR3: TGTGCCAGCAGCTCGCCGGGACCGAAGAACACCGGGGAGCTGTTTTTT. Translated, it gives CASSSPGPKNTGELFF.

The genes are TRBV7-6 and TRBJ2-7; TRBD2 matches 8 bases. Germline lookup yields CDR1 SGHVS and CDR2 FNYEAQ. The CDR3 contains 14 residues. Losses at the gene ends were 4 bases for V and 1 base for J; bases not matched to a gene: 3. CDR3 amino acids: CASSSLAESYEQYF. The CDR3 bases are TGTGCCAGCAGCTCACTAGCGGAGTCCTACGAGCAGTACTTC.

V is TRBV7-9 and J is TRBJ1-1; D call uncertain. The V gene's germline CDR1 is SEHNR and CDR2 FQNEAQ (reference sequence). This CDR3 is built from 11 residues. V was trimmed by 5 bases and J by 3 bases, leaving 4 bases between them. The CDR3: CASSQDTEAFF. In DNA, the CDR3 is TGTGCCAGCAGCCAAGACACTGAAGCTTTCTTT.

The sample holds a few counts of this clone. The chain is built from TRBV5-4 and TRBJ2-2; TRBD1 agrees at 7 bases. The trim removed 0 bases at V and 1 base at J, leaving 0 bases unmatched. The V gene's germline CDR1 is SGHNT and CDR2 YYREEE (reference sequence). This CDR3 contains 15 residues. The CDR3 sequence is CASSLGTGNTGELFF. The CDR3 region has the DNA TGTGCCAGCAGCTTGGGGACAGGGAACACCGGGGAGCTGTTTTTT.

This chain uses TRBV7-6 with TRBJ1-3; the D gene is possibly TRBD1 (5 bases). Germline CDR1 is SGHVS and CDR2 is FNYEAQ. The CDR3 loop spans 15 amino acids. V gave up 5 bases and J gave up 2 bases, with 13 bases separating them. CDR3 sequence: CASSAVTGPGNTIYF. CDR3 DNA sequence: TGTGCCAGCAGCGCGGTAACGGGGCCTGGAAACACCATATATTTT.

The CDR3 sequence: CAWRVQVGTEAFF. The CDR3 DNA reads TGTGCCTGGAGGGTCCAGGTGGGCACTGAAGCTTTCTTT. V and J are TRBV30 and TRBJ1-1; D is ambiguous. The CDR3 is 13 residues long. Germline lookup yields CDR1 GTSNPN and CDR2 SVGIG (reference sequence). Trimming shortened V by 3 bases and J by 4 bases, and 12 bases separated the two germline ends.

V gene TRBV29-1 combines with J gene TRBJ2-1; D is ambiguous. Germline-derived CDR1 and CDR2 are SQVTM and ANQGSEA. The CDR3 loop spans 13 amino acids. The V gene lost 3 bases and the J gene lost 0 bases, with 6 bases spanning the gap. The CDR3 protein is CSVDEFSYNEQFF. CDR3 in DNA: TGCAGCGTTGATGAATTCTCCTACAATGAGCAGTTCTTC.

This clone was recorded a few times. The V call is TRBV30, the J call TRBJ2-7, with D tentatively TRBD2 (5 bases). CDR3 length: 12 residues. In germline, CDR1 is GTSNPN, CDR2 SVGIG (reference sequence). Deletions cut 4 bases from V and 0 bases from J, with 7 bases between. CDR3 amino acids: CAWNEGSYEQYF. The CDR3 DNA sequence: TGTGCCTGGAATGAGGGCTCCTACGAGCAGTACTTC. Using reference TRBV30 and TRBJ2-7 for the parts outside the CDR3, the full variable domain is SQTIHQWPATLVQPVGSPLSLECTVEGTSNPNLYWYRQAAGRGLQLLFYSVGIGQISSEVPQNLSASRPQDRQFILSSKKLLLSDSGFYLCAWNEGSYEQYFGPGTRLTVT.